The 20 T cell receptor beta chains listed next were all sequenced from one sample in a study of T cell repertoires in cytomegalovirus infection. Their antigen targets remain unknown. MiXCR, run by TCRdb on the reads, gives a single entry per CDR3 protein. The data show hundreds of thousands of distinct CDR3 sequences, 32% seen once. Sample: cultured CD8+ T cells from PBMCs, taken from culture after CMV antigen stimulation. The receptor set was obtained from a human donor in good health (CMV status not recorded). Some clones in this sample may be carry-over from other donors' samples.

V usage is TRBV12-3 or TRBV12-4 and J usage is TRBJ2-7; D not certain. V was pared by 0 bases and J by 2 bases, with 17 bases between. The CDR3 has 17 amino acids. CDR3 in DNA: TGTGCCAGCAGTTTAGCCGGTTACAGTAGGAACCCCTACGAGCAGTACTTC. Amino acid sequence: CASSLAGYSRNPYEQYF.

The chain combines TRBV3-1 with TRBJ2-7, with TRBD1 identical over 8 bases. The ends lost 3 bases at V and 5 bases at J; junction bases unmatched: 6. Germline V gene data show CDR1 as LGHDT and CDR2 as YNNKEL (reference sequence). The CDR3 consists of 14 residues. CDR3 DNA: TGTGCCAGCAGCCACTCGGACAGGGTTCACGAGCAGTACTTC. Its protein is CASSHSDRVHEQYF.

The V gene is TRBV7-3, the J gene TRBJ2-1; 10 nucleotides line up with TRBD2. The CDR3 contains 15 residues. Germline CDR1 and CDR2: SGHTA and FQGTGA. The J segment lost 3 bases and the V segment lost 2 bases, leaving 1 base of the junction unmatched. The CDR3 DNA is TGTGCCAGCAGCTTAGGGACTAGCGTCTACAATGAGCAGTTCTTC. It specifies CASSLGTSVYNEQFF.

This clonotype was counted only a few times. The junction differs from germline at one of its ends, possibly a read error. This chain links TRBV7-9 with TRBJ2-5, with 9 bases lining up with TRBD1. This CDR3 has 13 residues. The germline V gene encodes CDR1 SEHNR and CDR2 FQNEAQ (reference sequence). In DNA form, the CDR3 reads TGTGCCAGCAGCCACAGGGGGCAAGAGACCCAGTACTTT. Protein product: CASSHRGQETQYF.

This clonotype has a count of ten or more. The V and J genes are TRBV10-3 and TRBJ2-6; D could derive from TRBD1 or TRBD2 (6 bases each). Germline CDR1 and CDR2: ENHRY and SYGVKD. This CDR3 region has 19 residues. Trimming removed 0 bases at V and 2 bases at J, with 17 bases between. CDR3 sequence reads: CAISESILKGGTGANVLTF. The CDR3 region has the DNA TGTGCCATCAGTGAGTCGATCTTGAAAGGGGGGACTGGGGCCAACGTCCTGACTTTC.

This clonotype was seen many times. The chain combines TRBV7-3 with TRBJ1-1, with a possible D match to TRBD1 (6 bases). Germline V CDR1 and CDR2: SGHTA, FQGTGA. This CDR3 is 13 amino acids long. Trimming removed 5 bases from V and 4 bases from J, with 11 bases in between. CDR3 DNA: TGTGCCAGCAGCGCTACAGGGACCACTGAAGCTTTCTTT. Translated, it gives CASSATGTTEAFF.

This clonotype was observed a single time. The chain employs TRBV15 and TRBJ2-1; a possible D gene is TRBD2 (7 bases). The length of the CDR3 is 14 residues. Trimming removed 6 bases at V and 5 bases at J, with 14 bases between. Germline assignment: CDR1 LNHNV and CDR2 YYDKDF (reference sequence). CDR3 residues: CATRGGGPHNEQFF. The CDR3 DNA is TGTGCCACCAGAGGGGGGGGCCCTCACAATGAGCAGTTCTTC.

At least ten counts were recorded for this clonotype. The rearrangement uses TRBV4-1 and TRBJ1-1; D remains ambiguous. The V end was cut by 1 base, the J end by 5 bases, with 17 bases between. There are 16 residues in the CDR3. Germline V gene data show CDR1 as MGHRA and CDR2 as YSYEKL. In DNA form, the CDR3 reads TGCGCCAGCAGCCAAGGGTCCCCCGGGTCGTCGACTGAAGCTTTCTTT. It is translated as CASSQGSPGSSTEAFF.

There are a few counts of this clonotype. This chain links TRBV18 with TRBJ1-1; D might be TRBD1 (6 bases). Per germline, CDR1 KGHSH and CDR2 LQKENI. Trimming stripped 2 bases from V and 2 bases from J, with 12 bases between. The CDR3 is 15 amino acids. CDR3 coding DNA: TGTGCCAGCTCACCAACCGGGACACTAAACACTGAAGCTTTCTTT. It encodes CASSPTGTLNTEAFF.

To note about this clonotype: One end of the junction varies from germline; a read error may be responsible. This chain connects TRBV7-4 to TRBJ2-7; TRBD2 matches 9 bases. Per germline, CDR1 SGHVT and CDR2 SQSDAQ. The CDR3 length is 14 residues. For the CDR3, the DNA is TGTGTCAGCACCCAAAGCGGGGGGATGGAGGTGCAGTACTTC. Protein sequence: CVSTQSGGMEVQYF.

This clonotype came up once. Given a much more abundant clone one base away, this may be a read error. The chain couples TRBV7-2 to TRBJ2-7, with TRBD2 identical over 8 bases. V trimming: 2 bases; J trimming: 6 bases; junction bases outside the gene matches: 6. Germline-derived CDR1 and CDR2 are SGHTA and FQGNSA. The CDR3 contains 14 residues. In nucleotides, the CDR3 is TGTGCCAGCAGCTTAACGGGACTAGTGGGCGAGCAGTACGTC. Protein sequence: CASSLTGLVGEQYV.

The chain carries TRBV24-1 and TRBJ2-1, with 8 bases matching TRBD2. The V segment lost 6 bases and the J segment 4 bases; nucleotides outside the gene matches: 4. The CDR3 spans 14 residues. Germline V gene sequence: CDR1 KGHDR, CDR2 SFDVKD. CDR3 sequence (DNA): TGTGCCACCAGTCAACTAGCGGATTACAATGAGCAGTTCTTC. It codes for CATSQLADYNEQFF.

The rearrangement joins TRBV4-1 to TRBJ2-2; the D is unclear. Trimming stripped 1 base from V and 4 bases from J, with 16 bases between. The CDR3 contains 17 residues. Per germline, CDR1 MGHRA and CDR2 YSYEKL. CDR3 bases: TGCGCCAGCAGCCAAGTTTGGTCACTCTATGGCACCGGGGAGCTGTTTTTT. Translation gives CASSQVWSLYGTGELFF.

The chain employs TRBV28 and TRBJ1-5; D uncertain. The CDR3 consists of 15 residues. The germline V gene has CDR1 MDHEN and CDR2 SYDVKM. The V and J ends lost 6 bases and 0 bases respectively, with 12 bases between them. The CDR3 sequence: CASRYRLNSNQPQHF. CDR3 coding DNA: TGTGCCAGCAGATACCGACTGAATAGCAATCAGCCCCAGCATTTT.

J is TRBJ1-4 and V is TRBV7-9; possibly TRBD1 for D (5 bases). Germline-derived CDR1 and CDR2 are SEHNR and FQNEAQ (reference sequence). Trimming left V 5 bases short and J 10 bases short, with 26 bases between. CDR3 length: 17 amino acids. CDR3 sequence (DNA): TGTGCCAGCAGCCCATCCGGCCAGACATTGGGGAGGGGAAAACTGTTTTTT. As protein: CASSPSGQTLGRGKLFF. Using reference TRBV7-9 and TRBJ1-4 for the parts outside the CDR3, the full variable domain is DTGVSQNPRHKITKRGQNVTFRCDPISEHNRLYWYRQTLGQGPEFLTYFQNEAQLEKSRLLSDRFSAERPKGSFSTLEIQRTEQGDSAMYLCASSPSGQTLGRGKLFFGSGTQLSVL.

The rearrangement links TRBV5-6 to TRBJ2-5; TRBD2 aligns across 7 bases. Unmatched junction bases numbered 5, after V lost 4 bases and J lost 5 bases. The CDR3 spans 13 residues. Germline assignment: CDR1 SGHDT and CDR2 YYEEEE. In DNA form, the CDR3 reads TGTGCCAGCAGCCGACTAGCACCGGAGACCCAGTACTTC. It specifies CASSRLAPETQYF.

The chain couples TRBV6-5 to TRBJ2-5; D gene uncertain. With 0 bases removed from V and 3 bases from J, the gap between germline ends came to 5 bases. In germline, CDR1 is MNHEY, CDR2 SVGAGI. The CDR3 covers 13 residues. This chain's CDR3 is CASSYSFEETQYF. The CDR3 DNA reads TGTGCCAGCAGTTACTCTTTCGAAGAGACCCAGTACTTC.

The genes are TRBV5-1 and TRBJ2-7, with 10 bases fitting TRBD1. CDR3 size: 14 residues. V was pared by 4 bases and J by 6 bases, with 7 bases of the junction left unmatched. Germline loops: CDR1 SGHRS, CDR2 YFSETQ. The CDR3 loop reads CASSPGQGVGEQYF. The CDR3 nucleotides read TGCGCCAGCAGCCCCGGACAGGGGGTGGGCGAGCAGTACTTC.

The gene calls are TRBV7-2 and TRBJ2-3; TRBD1 might be the D (6 bases). The CDR3 covers 18 residues. Trimming removed 1 base at V and 4 bases at J, with 21 bases between. CDR1 and CDR2 (germline): SGHTA, FQGNSA. This CDR3 reads CASSLGWGGGDGPDTQYF. CDR3 DNA sequence: TGTGCCAGCAGCTTAGGTTGGGGTGGGGGCGATGGGCCAGATACGCAGTATTTT.

There are many counts of this clonotype. The chain is built from TRBV7-2 and TRBJ2-7; TRBD1 matches 7 bases. This CDR3 is built from 15 residues. With 1 base clipped from V and 4 bases from J, the junction kept 7 bases outside the gene matches. From germline, CDR1 is SGHTA and CDR2 FQGNSA. CDR3 in amino acids: CASSLDGRGSYEQYF. CDR3 nucleotide sequence: TGTGCCAGCAGCTTAGACGGCAGGGGGAGTTACGAGCAGTACTTC.